Listed below are T cell receptor beta chains from one sample, sequenced in a study of cytomegalovirus exposure and HLA in healthy donors. Sequenced by immunoSEQ multiplex PCR; TCRdb stores in-frame clones only, minus some. The sample yields some 180,000 clones, of which the top ten take up almost 6.5%. The source material was PBMCs. The source is a young man in good health and CMV-seronegative. The CDR3 runs from the conserved cysteine through the conserved F or W. A D gene is named only where the DNA matches it firmly.

J gene,D gene,V gene,CDR3 protein,CDR3 DNA
TRBJ2-1,TRBD2,TRBV6-1,CASSEAELAGREFF,TGTGCCAGCAGTGAAGCGGAACTAGCGGGAAGAGAGTTCTTC
TRBJ2-3,TRBD2,TRBV7-9,CASSSALAGEADTQYF,TGTGCCAGCAGTTCAGCCTTAGCGGGAGAGGCAGATACGCAGTATTTT
TRBJ1-5,.,TRBV19,CASSAQGHSNQPQHF,TGTGCCAGTAGTGCCCAGGGTCATAGCAATCAGCCCCAGCATTTT
TRBJ2-3,TRBD1,TRBV27,CASSLWTGQGADTQYF,TGTGCCAGCAGTTTATGGACGGGACAGGGAGCAGATACGCAGTATTTT
TRBJ2-3,TRBD1,TRBV10-3,CAISEGTGSDTQYF,TGTGCCATCAGTGAGGGGACAGGGTCCGATACGCAGTATTTT
TRBJ1-6,TRBD1,TRBV14,CASSPLGQGSSPLHF,TGTGCCAGCAGCCCGCTCGGACAGGGGAGTTCACCCCTCCACTTT
TRBJ2-1,TRBD2,TRBV4-1,CASSQELAGGPVNEQFF,TGCGCCAGCAGCCAAGAACTAGCGGGGGGGCCGGTCAATGAGCAGTTCTTC
TRBJ1-2,TRBD1,TRBV7-9,CASSSGGAQGQNYGYTF,TGTGCCAGCAGCTCCGGAGGGGCGCAGGGACAGAACTATGGCTACACCTTC
TRBJ1-2,.,TRBV5-1,CASSLVAGVNYGYTF,TGCGCCAGCAGCTTGGTCGCAGGCGTTAACTATGGCTACACCTTC
TRBJ1-2,TRBD1,TRBV28,CASSGQGRRNGYTF,TGTGCCAGCAGTGGACAGGGAAGGAGGAATGGCTACACCTTC
TRBJ2-5,TRBD1,TRBV5-8,CATRPQGASETQYF,TGTGCCACTCGACCCCAGGGGGCGAGTGAGACCCAGTACTTC
TRBJ2-1,TRBD1,TRBV10-1,CASRSTTGSNEQFF,TGCGCCAGCAGATCAACGACAGGGAGTAATGAGCAGTTCTTC
TRBJ1-4,TRBD1,TRBV4-3,CASSQDLATGATNEKLFF,TGCGCCAGCAGCCAAGATTTGGCCACAGGGGCAACTAATGAAAAACTGTTTTTT
TRBJ2-7,.,TRBV11-1,CASSPWGRSYEQYF,TGTGCCAGCAGCCCCTGGGGGAGGTCCTACGAGCAGTACTTC
TRBJ1-1,.,TRBV29-1,CSVEDIIFGAENTEAFF,TGCAGCGTTGAAGATATCATATTTGGGGCGGAGAACACTGAAGCTTTCTTT
TRBJ1-2,TRBD1,TRBV28,CASSLLGETGFIDGYTF,TGTGCCAGCAGTTTACTAGGGGAGACAGGGTTTATCGATGGCTACACCTTC
TRBJ2-3,.,TRBV28,CASSLAWSINF,TGTGCCAGCAGTTTAGCCTGGAGCATCAATTTT
TRBJ2-7,TRBD1,TRBV19,CASSGGQGYHDEQYF,TGTGCCAGTAGCGGCGGACAGGGGTATCATGACGAGCAGTACTTC
TRBJ2-1,.,TRBV27,CASSLFISDSYNEQFF,TGTGCCAGCAGTTTATTTATCAGCGACTCCTACAATGAGCAGTTCTTC
TRBJ1-2,.,TRBV5-1,CASSLVGYGYTF,TGCGCCAGCAGCTTGGTCGGCTATGGCTACACCTTC
TRBJ2-3,TRBD1,TRBV6-5,CASRGDRGDTQYF,TGTGCCAGCAGAGGGGACAGGGGGGATACGCAGTATTTT
TRBJ1-4,.,TRBV5-1,CASKEATNEKLFF,TGCGCCAGCAAAGAGGCAACTAATGAAAAACTGTTTTTT
TRBJ1-1,.,TRBV6-1,CASIDGHEEAFF,TGTGCCAGCATTGATGGGCACGAGGAAGCTTTCTTT
TRBJ2-7,TRBD2,TRBV30,CAWMTSGSYEQYF,TGTGCCTGGATGACTAGCGGATCCTACGAGCAGTACTTC
TRBJ2-7,.,TRBV25-1,CASSVDTYEQYF,TGTGCCAGCAGTGTAGACACCTACGAGCAGTACTTC
TRBJ1-2,.,TRBV19,CASSMSGLGGYTF,TGTGCCAGTAGTATGTCAGGGTTGGGGGGCTACACCTTC
TRBJ2-7,TRBD2,TRBV7-9,CASSPRGGSQEQYF,TGTGCCAGCAGCCCCCGGGGGGGGTCTCAAGAGCAGTACTTC
TRBJ1-1,.,TRBV5-5,CASRGPGQNTEAFF,TGTGCCAGCAGGGGGCCGGGACAGAACACTGAAGCTTTCTTT
TRBJ2-1,TRBD2,TRBV28,CASSLAGERFEQFF,TGTGCCAGCAGTTTAGCGGGGGAGAGGTTTGAGCAGTTCTTC
TRBJ1-5,TRBD1,TRBV6-1,CASSPGQGLGQPQHF,TGTGCCAGCAGTCCGGGACAGGGTTTGGGTCAGCCCCAGCATTTT